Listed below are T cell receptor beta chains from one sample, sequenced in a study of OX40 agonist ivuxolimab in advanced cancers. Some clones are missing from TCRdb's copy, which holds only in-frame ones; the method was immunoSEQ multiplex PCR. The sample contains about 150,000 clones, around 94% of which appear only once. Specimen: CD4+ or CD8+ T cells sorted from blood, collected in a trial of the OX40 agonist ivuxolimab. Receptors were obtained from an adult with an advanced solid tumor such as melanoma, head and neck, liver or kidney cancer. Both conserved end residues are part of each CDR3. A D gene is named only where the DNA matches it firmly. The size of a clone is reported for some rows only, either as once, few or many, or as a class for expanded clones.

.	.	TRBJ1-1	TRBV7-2	TGTGCCAGCAGCCGATTAGGGGTCCCCAACACTGAAGCTTTCTTT	CASSRLGVPNTEAFF
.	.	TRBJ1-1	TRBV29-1	TGCAGCGCGGGACATATGAACACTGAAGCTTTCTTT	CSAGHMNTEAFF
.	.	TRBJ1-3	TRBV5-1	TGCGCCAGCAGCGTCCCTCCTGGAAACACCATATATTTT	CASSVPPGNTIYF
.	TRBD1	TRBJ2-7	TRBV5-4	TGTGCCAGCAGGCGACAGGGCTACGAGCAGTACTTC	CASRRQGYEQYF
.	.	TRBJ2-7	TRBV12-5	TGTGCTAGTGGCCACCAGACCTTAGGCTACGAGCAGTACTTC	CASGHQTLGYEQYF
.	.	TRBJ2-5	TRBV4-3	TGCGCCAGCAGCCAAGTAGGCCGTGGGGCAGAGACCCAGTACTTC	CASSQVGRGAETQYF
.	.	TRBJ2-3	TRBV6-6	TGTGCCAGCACCAACGGATTCACAGATACGCAGTATTTT	CASTNGFTDTQYF
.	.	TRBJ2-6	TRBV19	TGTGCCAGTAGTACAGGGGACTCTGGGGCCAACGTCCTGACTTTC	CASSTGDSGANVLTF
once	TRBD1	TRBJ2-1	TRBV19	TGTGCCAGCGAAGACAGGGGGCTCTTAAGAAATGAGCAGTTCTTC	CASEDRGLLRNEQFF
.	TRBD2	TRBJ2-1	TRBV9	TGTGCCAGCAGCCCTTTTGTAGCGGGAGTGGAGAATGAGCAGTTCTTC	CASSPFVAGVENEQFF